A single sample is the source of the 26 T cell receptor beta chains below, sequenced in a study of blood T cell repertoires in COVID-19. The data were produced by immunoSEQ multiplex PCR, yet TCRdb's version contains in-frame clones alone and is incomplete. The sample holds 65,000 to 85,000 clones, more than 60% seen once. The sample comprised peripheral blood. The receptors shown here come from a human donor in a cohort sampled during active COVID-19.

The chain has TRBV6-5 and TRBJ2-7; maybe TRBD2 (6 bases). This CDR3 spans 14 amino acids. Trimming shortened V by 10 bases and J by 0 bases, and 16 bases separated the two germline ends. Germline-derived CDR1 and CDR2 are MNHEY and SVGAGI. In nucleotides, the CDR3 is TGTGCCACCGCGGGACTCCCGGGCTCCTACGAGCAGTACTTC. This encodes CATAGLPGSYEQYF.

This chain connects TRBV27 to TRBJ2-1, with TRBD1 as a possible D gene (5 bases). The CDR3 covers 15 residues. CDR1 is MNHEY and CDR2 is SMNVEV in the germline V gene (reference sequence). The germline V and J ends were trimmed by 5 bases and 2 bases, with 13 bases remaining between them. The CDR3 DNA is TGTGCCAGCAGTACGACAGTGATAACCTACAATGAGCAGTTCTTC. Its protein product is CASSTTVITYNEQFF.

CDR3 region: CASSQAALGGEYEQYV. The CDR3 DNA reads as TGCGCCAGCAGCCAAGCGGCTCTGGGGGGAGAGTACGAGCAGTACGTC. J is TRBJ2-7 and V is TRBV4-3; a possible D gene is TRBD2 (6 bases). Looked up from germline, CDR1 is LGHNA and CDR2 is YSLEER. CDR3 length: 16 residues. Trimming shortened V by 1 base and J by 4 bases, and 17 bases separated the two germline ends.

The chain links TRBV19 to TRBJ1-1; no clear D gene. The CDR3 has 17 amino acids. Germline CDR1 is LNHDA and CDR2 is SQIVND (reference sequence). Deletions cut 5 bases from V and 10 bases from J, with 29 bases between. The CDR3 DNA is TGTGCCAGTAGTGGCTCCCTCATAAAATCCGGGGAGCCAGGAGCTTTCTTT. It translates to CASSGSLIKSGEPGAFF.

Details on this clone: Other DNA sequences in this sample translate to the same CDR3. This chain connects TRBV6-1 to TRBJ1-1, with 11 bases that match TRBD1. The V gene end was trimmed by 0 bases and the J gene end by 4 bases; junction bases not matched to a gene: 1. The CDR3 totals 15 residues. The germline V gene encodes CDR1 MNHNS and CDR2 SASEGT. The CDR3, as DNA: TGTGCCAGCAGTGAAGCAGGGACAGGGGGCACTGAAGCTTTCTTT. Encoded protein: CASSEAGTGGTEAFF.

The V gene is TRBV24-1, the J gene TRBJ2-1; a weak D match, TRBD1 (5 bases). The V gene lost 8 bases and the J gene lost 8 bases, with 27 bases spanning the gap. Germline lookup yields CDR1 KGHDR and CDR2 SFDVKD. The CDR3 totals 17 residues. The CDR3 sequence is CATTGPPEGAGQHEQFF. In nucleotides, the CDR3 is TGTGCCACCACGGGTCCACCCGAAGGGGCCGGCCAACATGAGCAGTTCTTC.

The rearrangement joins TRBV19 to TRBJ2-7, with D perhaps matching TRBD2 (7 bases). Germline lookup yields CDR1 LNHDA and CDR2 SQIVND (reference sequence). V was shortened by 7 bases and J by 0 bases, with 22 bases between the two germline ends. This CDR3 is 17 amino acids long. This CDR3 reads CASTGGADLQGSYEQYF. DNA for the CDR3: TGTGCCAGTACTGGGGGGGCTGACCTACAGGGCTCCTACGAGCAGTACTTC.

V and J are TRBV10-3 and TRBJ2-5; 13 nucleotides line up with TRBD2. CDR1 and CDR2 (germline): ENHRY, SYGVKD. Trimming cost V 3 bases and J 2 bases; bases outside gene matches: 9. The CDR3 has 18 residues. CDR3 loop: CAISDLGGLAGAQETQYF. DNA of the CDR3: TGTGCCATCAGTGATCTGGGAGGACTAGCGGGGGCACAAGAGACCCAGTACTTC.

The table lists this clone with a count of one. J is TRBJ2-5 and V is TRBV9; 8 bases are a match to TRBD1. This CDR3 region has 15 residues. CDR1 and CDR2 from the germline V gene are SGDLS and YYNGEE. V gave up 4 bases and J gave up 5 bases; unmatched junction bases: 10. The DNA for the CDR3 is TGTGCCAGCAGCTCTCAGACCGGGACAGGCGAGACCCAGTACTTC. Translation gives CASSSQTGTGETQYF.

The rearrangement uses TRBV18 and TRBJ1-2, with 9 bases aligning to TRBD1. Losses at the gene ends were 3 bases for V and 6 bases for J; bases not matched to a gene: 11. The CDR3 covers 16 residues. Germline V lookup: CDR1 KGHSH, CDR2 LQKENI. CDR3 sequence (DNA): TGTGCCAGCTCACCCGCCTCCGGGACAGGGTCGGATGGCTACACCTTC. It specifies CASSPASGTGSDGYTF.

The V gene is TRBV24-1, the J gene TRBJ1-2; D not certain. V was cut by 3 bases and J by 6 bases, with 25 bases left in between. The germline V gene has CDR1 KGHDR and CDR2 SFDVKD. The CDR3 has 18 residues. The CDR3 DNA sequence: TGTGCCACCAGTGATCCCAAGGACGCTAACGGGGAAGGGAATGGCTACACCTTC. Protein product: CATSDPKDANGEGNGYTF.

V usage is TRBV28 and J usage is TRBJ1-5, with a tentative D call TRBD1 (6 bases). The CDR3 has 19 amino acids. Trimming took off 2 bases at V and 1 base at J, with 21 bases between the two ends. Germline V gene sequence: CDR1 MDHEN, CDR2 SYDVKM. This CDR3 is CASSLASGTITESNQPQHF. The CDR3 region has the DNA TGTGCCAGCAGTTTAGCCTCCGGGACAATCACTGAGAGCAATCAGCCCCAGCATTTT.

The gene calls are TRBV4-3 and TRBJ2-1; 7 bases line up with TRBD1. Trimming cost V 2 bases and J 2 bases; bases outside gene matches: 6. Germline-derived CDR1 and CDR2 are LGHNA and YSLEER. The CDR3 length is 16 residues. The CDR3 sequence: CASSQRTGAPYNEQFF. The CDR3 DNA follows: TGCGCCAGCAGCCAACGAACAGGGGCGCCCTACAATGAGCAGTTCTTC.

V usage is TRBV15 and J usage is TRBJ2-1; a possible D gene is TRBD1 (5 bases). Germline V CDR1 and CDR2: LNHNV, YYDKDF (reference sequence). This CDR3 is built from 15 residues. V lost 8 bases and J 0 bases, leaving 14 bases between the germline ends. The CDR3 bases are TGTGCCACCCACCTAGGGGATAGCTCCTACAATGAGCAGTTCTTC. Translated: CATHLGDSSYNEQFF.

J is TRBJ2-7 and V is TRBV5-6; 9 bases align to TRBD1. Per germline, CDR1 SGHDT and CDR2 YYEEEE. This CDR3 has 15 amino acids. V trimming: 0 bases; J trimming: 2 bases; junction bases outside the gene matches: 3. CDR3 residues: CASSLVTGGPYEQYF. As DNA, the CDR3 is TGTGCCAGCAGCTTGGTAACAGGGGGCCCCTACGAGCAGTACTTC.

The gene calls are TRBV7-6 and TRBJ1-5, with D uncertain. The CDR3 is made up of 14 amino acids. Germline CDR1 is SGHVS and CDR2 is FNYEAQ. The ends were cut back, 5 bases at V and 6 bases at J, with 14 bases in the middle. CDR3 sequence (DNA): TGTGCCAGCAGCCCCACGGCGGGTGGTCAGCCCCAGCATTTT. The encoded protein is CASSPTAGGQPQHF.

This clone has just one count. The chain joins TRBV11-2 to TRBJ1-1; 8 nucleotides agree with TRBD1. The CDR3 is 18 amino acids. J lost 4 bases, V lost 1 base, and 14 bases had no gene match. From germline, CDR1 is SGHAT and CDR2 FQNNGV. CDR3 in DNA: TGTGCCAGCAGCTTAGCGGCAGGGGGCCCGGGCGGGTCCACTGAAGCTTTCTTT. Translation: CASSLAAGGPGGSTEAFF.

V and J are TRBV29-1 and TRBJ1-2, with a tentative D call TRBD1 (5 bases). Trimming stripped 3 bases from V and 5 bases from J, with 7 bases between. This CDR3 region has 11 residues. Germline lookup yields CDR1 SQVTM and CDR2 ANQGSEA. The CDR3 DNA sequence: TGCAGCGTTGACGGGGGATATGGCTACACCTTC. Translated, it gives CSVDGGYGYTF. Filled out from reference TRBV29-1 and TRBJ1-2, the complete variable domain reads SAVISQKPSRDICQRGTSLTIQCQVDSQVTMMFWYRQQPGQSLTLIATANQGSEATYESGFVIDKFPISRPNLTFSTLTVSNMSPEDSSIYLCSVDGGYGYTFGSGTRLTVV.

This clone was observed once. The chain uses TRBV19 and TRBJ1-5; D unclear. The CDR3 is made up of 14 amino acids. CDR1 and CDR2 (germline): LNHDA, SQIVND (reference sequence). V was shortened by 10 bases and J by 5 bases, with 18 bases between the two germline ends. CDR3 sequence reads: CATASAEGYQPQHF. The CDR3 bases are TGTGCCACGGCCTCCGCGGAGGGCTATCAGCCCCAGCATTTT.

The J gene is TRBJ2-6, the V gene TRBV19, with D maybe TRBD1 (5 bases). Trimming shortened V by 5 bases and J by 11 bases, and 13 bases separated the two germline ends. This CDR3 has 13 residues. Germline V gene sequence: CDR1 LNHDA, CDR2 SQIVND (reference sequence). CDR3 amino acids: CASSLQGVYVLTF. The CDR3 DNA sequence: TGTGCCAGTAGTCTCCAAGGGGTCTACGTCCTGACTTTC. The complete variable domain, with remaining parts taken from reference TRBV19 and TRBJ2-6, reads DGGITQSPKYLFRKEGQNVTLSCEQNLNHDAMYWYRQDPGQGLRLIYYSQIVNDFQKGDIAEGYSVSREKKESFPLTVTSAQKNPTAFYLCASSLQGVYVLTFGAGSRLTVL.

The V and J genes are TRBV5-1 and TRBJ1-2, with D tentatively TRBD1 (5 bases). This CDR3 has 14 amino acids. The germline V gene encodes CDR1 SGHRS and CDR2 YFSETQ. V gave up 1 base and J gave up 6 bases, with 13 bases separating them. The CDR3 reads CASSLLAGLNGYTF. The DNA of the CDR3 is TGCGCCAGCAGCTTGTTAGCGGGGCTGAATGGCTACACCTTC.

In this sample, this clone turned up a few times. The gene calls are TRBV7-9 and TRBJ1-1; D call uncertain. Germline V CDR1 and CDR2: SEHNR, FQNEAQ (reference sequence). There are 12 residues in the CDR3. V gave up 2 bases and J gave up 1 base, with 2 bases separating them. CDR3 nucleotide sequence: TGTGCCAGCAGCTTACAGAACACTGAAGCTTTCTTT. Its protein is CASSLQNTEAFF.

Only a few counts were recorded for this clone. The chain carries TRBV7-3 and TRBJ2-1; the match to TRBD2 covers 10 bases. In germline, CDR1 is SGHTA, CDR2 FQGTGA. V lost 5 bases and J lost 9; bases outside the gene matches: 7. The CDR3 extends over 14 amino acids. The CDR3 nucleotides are TGTGCCAGCAGCCAGGGACTAGCGAGCGGTGAGCAGTTCTTC. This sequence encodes CASSQGLASGEQFF.

DNA of the CDR3: TGTGCCAGCAGCCCCGGGCGGGGGGGCGCATCCTATAATTCACCCCTCCACTTT. It translates to CASSPGRGGASYNSPLHF. This sequence joins TRBV7-2 and TRBJ1-6; maybe TRBD1 (6 bases). Between the trimmed V and J ends, which lost 5 bases and 1 base, there was a span of 18 bases. There are 18 residues in the CDR3. CDR1 and CDR2 from the germline V gene are SGHTA and FQGNSA.

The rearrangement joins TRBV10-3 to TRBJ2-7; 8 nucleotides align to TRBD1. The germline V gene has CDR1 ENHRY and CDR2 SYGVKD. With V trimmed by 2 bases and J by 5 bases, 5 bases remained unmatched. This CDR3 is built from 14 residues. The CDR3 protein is CAISERQGSDEQYF. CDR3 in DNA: TGTGCCATCAGTGAGCGACAGGGGTCGGACGAGCAGTACTTC.

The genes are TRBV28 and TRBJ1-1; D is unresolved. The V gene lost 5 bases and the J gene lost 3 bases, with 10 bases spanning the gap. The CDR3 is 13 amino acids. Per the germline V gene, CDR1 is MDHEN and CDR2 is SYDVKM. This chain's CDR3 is CASSPRGDTEAFF. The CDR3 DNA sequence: TGTGCCAGCAGTCCCCGGGGAGACACTGAAGCTTTCTTT. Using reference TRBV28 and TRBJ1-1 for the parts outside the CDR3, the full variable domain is DVKVTQSSRYLVKRTGEKVFLECVQDMDHENMFWYRQDPGLGLRLIYFSYDVKMKEKGDIPEGYSVSREKKERFSLILESASTNQTSMYLCASSPRGDTEAFFGQGTRLTVV.